These T cell receptor beta chains were read from a single sample in a study of T cells in Graves' hyperthyroidism and ophthalmopathy. TCRdb recomputed calls from the multiplex PCR reads with MiXCR, one row per CDR3 protein. The sample carries 400,000 to 550,000 distinct CDR3 sequences, around 24% recorded once. The sequenced material came from blood. These TCRs come from a woman in her 30s with Graves' ophthalmopathy. Each CDR3 is given with its conserved first and last residue. D genes are given only for firm matches. Not every row has a clone size; where given, it reads once, few, many or a size class.

- | TRBJ1-1 | - | TRBV11-2 | TGTGCCAGCAGCTCCCTTGGGGGGAGAATCGCGTCTGAAGCTTTCTTT | CASSSLGGRIASEAFF
- | TRBJ1-1 | many | TRBV7-9 | TGTGCCAGCAGAAACGTTAGGGCTTTCTTT | CASRNVRAFF
- | TRBJ1-2 | many | TRBV27 | TGTGCCAGCAGCGCAGGGCGACATGGCTACACCTTC | CASSAGRHGYTF
- | TRBJ1-3 | - | TRBV4-2 | TGTGCCAGCAGCCAAGTACAGGGCGGAAACACCATATATTTT | CASSQVQGGNTIYF
TRBD1 | TRBJ1-6 | - | TRBV7-2 | TGTGCCAGCAGCTTACCCCCGGGACAGGGGAGTTCACCCCTCCACTTT | CASSLPPGQGSSPLHF
- | TRBJ1-5 | - | TRBV15 | TGTGCCACCAGCGGGGGCCCTTATCAGCCCCAGCATTTT | CATSGGPYQPQHF
TRBD2 | TRBJ2-3 | - | TRBV12-3/TRBV12-4 | TGTGCCAGCAGTTTAGGGACCGGGAGGGATGCAGATACGCAGTATTTT | CASSLGTGRDADTQYF
- | TRBJ2-7 | - | TRBV6-2/TRBV6-3 | TGTGCCAGCAGGAATCAACCCCGTCCCACCTACGAGCAGTACTTC | CASRNQPRPTYEQYF
TRBD1 | TRBJ1-1 | few | TRBV25-1 | TGTGCCAGCAGTGAACTCGGACAGGGGGTGGACACTGAAGCTTTCTTT | CASSELGQGVDTEAFF
- | TRBJ1-3 | - | TRBV7-3 | TGTGCCAGCAGCTCGGAATCCGGAAACACCATATATTTT | CASSSESGNTIYF
TRBD1 | TRBJ2-7 | - | TRBV12-3/TRBV12-4 | TGTGCCAGCAGCAACCGGGGACAGGTAGCCGAGCAGTACTTC | CASSNRGQVAEQYF
- | TRBJ1-2 | many | TRBV19 | TGTGCCAGTAGTATAAGTCGCGGAGACTATGGCTACACCTTC | CASSISRGDYGYTF
TRBD1 | TRBJ1-1 | - | TRBV28 | TGTGCCAGCAGTTTCGGGACAGGAACGCCTGAAGCTTTCTTT | CASSFGTGTPEAFF
- | TRBJ2-5 | many | TRBV6-5 | TGTGCCAGCAGTCCCAATCGGGGCCCGGTGACCCAGTACTTC | CASSPNRGPVTQYF
- | TRBJ2-5 | many | TRBV27 | TGTGCCAGCAGTCCCTGGGACACCACGGGGACCCAGTACTTC | CASSPWDTTGTQYF
TRBD2 | TRBJ2-7 | many | TRBV4-3 | TGCGCCAGCAGCCCCCGGGGGGGAACCTACGAGCAGTACTTC | CASSPRGGTYEQYF
- | TRBJ1-2 | - | TRBV15 | TGTGCCACCAGCAGAGATTGGTACAGGGAAACAAACTATGGCTACACCTTC | CATSRDWYRETNYGYTF
- | TRBJ2-7 | many | TRBV14 | TGTGCCAGCAGCCAAGACGGGGTGGGCTACGAGCAGTACTTC | CASSQDGVGYEQYF
- | TRBJ2-7 | many | TRBV7-9 | TGTGCCAGCAGCATGACTTACGAGCAGTACTTC | CASSMTYEQYF
- | TRBJ2-5 | few | TRBV12-3/TRBV12-4 | TGTGCCAGCAGGTTTAGGGGGGTGAAGGAGACCCAGTACTTC | CASRFRGVKETQYF
TRBD1 | TRBJ2-2 | - | TRBV3-1 | TGTGCCAGCAGCCAAGTCAGCTGGACAGGGACTCACACCGGGGAGCTGTTTTTT | CASSQVSWTGTHTGELFF
- | TRBJ1-1 | many | TRBV27 | TGTGCCAGCACCAAAAACACGAACACTGAAGCTTTCTTT | CASTKNTNTEAFF
- | TRBJ1-5 | - | TRBV2 | TGTGCCACTAGGAGGGAGGGCGATCAGCCCCAGCATTTT | CATRREGDQPQHF
TRBD2 | TRBJ2-2 | many | TRBV20-1 | TGCAGTGCCACCGGTATGACTAGCGTTACGAACACCGGGGAGCTGTTTTTT | CSATGMTSVTNTGELFF
- | TRBJ1-1 | - | TRBV13 | TGTGCCTGCAGCTTCGGTGGGGACACTGAAGCTTTCTTT | CACSFGGDTEAFF
TRBD1 | TRBJ1-5 | - | TRBV5-1 | TGCGCCAGCAGCGCGGACAGGGGCACTGATCCTTGGGGCAATCAGCCCCAGCATTTT | CASSADRGTDPWGNQPQHF
- | TRBJ1-2 | many | TRBV24-1 | TGTGCCACCAGTGATTTGCTGAGCTATGGCTACACCTTC | CATSDLLSYGYTF
- | TRBJ1-2 | - | TRBV19 | TGTGCCAGTAGTACGGGGCCAGGGGCCGGCTATGGCTACACCTTC | CASSTGPGAGYGYTF
- | TRBJ2-2 | many | TRBV3-1 | TGTGCCAGCAGCCATAGAACCGGGGAGCTGTTTTTT | CASSHRTGELFF